Listed below are T cell receptor beta chains from one sample, sequenced in a study of identical twins. TCRdb re-derived calls from the 5' RACE reads in MiXCR, one entry per CDR3 protein. The sample has around 1.7 million distinct CDR3 sequences, around 29% seen once. Sequenced: cord blood. The receptors were sampled from a newborn girl in good health. The CDR3 runs from the conserved cysteine through the conserved F or W. The D gene is left open where the match is weak. Clone size is stated in some rows and not others, as once, few, many or a class when expanded.

>.|TRBJ2-1|TRBD2|TRBV20-1
TGCAGTGCGACGCCTCCGGGACTAGCAGGGGACAATGAGCAGTTCTTC
CSATPPGLAGDNEQFF
>few|TRBJ1-6|TRBD1|TRBV5-1
TGCGCCAGCAGCTTGGACCTACAGGGGGCCCCTTTGCATTCACCCCTCCACTTT
CASSLDLQGAPLHSPLHF
>few|TRBJ2-5|.|TRBV21-1
TGTGCCAGCAGCGGGGGACATCTAGAGACCCAGTACTTC
CASSGGHLETQYF
>.|TRBJ1-3|.|TRBV6-2/TRBV6-3
TGTGCCAGCAGTTACGGAAAAGGCCGCTCTGGAAACACCATATATTTT
CASSYGKGRSGNTIYF
>few|TRBJ2-1|TRBD2|TRBV9
TGTGCCAGCAGCGTAGGGACTAGCGGGAGGGCCAATGAGCAGTTCTTC
CASSVGTSGRANEQFF
>.|TRBJ2-3|.|TRBV29-1
TGCAGCGTGGCCCTAGTAAGCACAGATACGCAGTATTTT
CSVALVSTDTQYF
>few|TRBJ1-5|.|TRBV6-6
TGTGCCAGCAGTTACTCGATCGCTACTTATAGCAATCAGCCCCAGCATTTT
CASSYSIATYSNQPQHF
>.|TRBJ1-1|.|TRBV7-9
TGTGCCAGCAGCTTAGAGTCGCACAGGGTGAACACTGAAGCTTTCTTT
CASSLESHRVNTEAFF
>.|TRBJ2-7|.|TRBV7-8
TGTGCCAGCACCCTCGGACTGCACTCCTACGAGCAGTACTTC
CASTLGLHSYEQYF
>few|TRBJ1-5|.|TRBV7-9
TGTGCCAGCAGCCCTGGACAACAGCCCCAGCATTTT
CASSPGQQPQHF
>.|TRBJ1-1|.|TRBV11-2
TGTGCCAGCAGCTTAGATCGACTCGCGGCTTTCTTT
CASSLDRLAAFF
>.|TRBJ2-4|TRBD2|TRBV4-2
TGTGCCAGCAGCCAACTAGCGGGAGGGCCCAAAAACATTCAGTACTTC
CASSQLAGGPKNIQYF
>.|TRBJ2-1|TRBD2|TRBV2
TGTGCCAGCATTGTAGGACTAGCGGGAGTCAATGAGCAGTTCTTC
CASIVGLAGVNEQFF
>many|TRBJ1-2|.|TRBV16
TGTGCCAGCAGCCAAGCTAGTGGTGGCTATGGCTACACCTTC
CASSQASGGYGYTF
>.|TRBJ1-5|.|TRBV28
TGTGCCAGCAGTTCCATCCCTGGGGGGAATCAGCCCCAGCATTTT
CASSSIPGGNQPQHF
>.|TRBJ2-2|TRBD2|TRBV5-1
TGCGCCAGCAGCTCGCTCGGACTAGCGGGAGGGAACACCGGGGAGCTGTTTTTT
CASSSLGLAGGNTGELFF
>.|TRBJ2-1|.|TRBV20-1
TGCAGTGCTCATACAAGGACACCCAGGGAGGATGAGCAGTTCTTC
CSAHTRTPREDEQFF
>few|TRBJ1-4|.|TRBV29-1
TGCAGCGTTGCGGGGCCAACTAATGAAAAACTGTTTTTT
CSVAGPTNEKLFF
>few|TRBJ2-1|TRBD1|TRBV7-7
TGTGCCAGCAGCCGGGACAGGGGTCCCAACAATGAGCAGTTCTTC
CASSRDRGPNNEQFF
>few|TRBJ2-3|TRBD1|TRBV2
TGTGCCAGCAGTGTTACCGGGACAGGGAAAAGCACAGATACGCAGTATTTT
CASSVTGTGKSTDTQYF
>.|TRBJ2-1|TRBD1|TRBV7-9
TGTGCCAGCAGGGAGAGGCCCGGGACAGGGACTATAGGTGAGCAGTTCTTC
CASRERPGTGTIGEQFF
>.|TRBJ2-3|TRBD1|TRBV20-1
TGCAGTGCTAGAAGGGACAGCAAGGCCACAGATACGCAGTATTTT
CSARRDSKATDTQYF
>.|TRBJ2-7|TRBD2|TRBV5-6
TGTGCCAGCAGCTTGTTTACGCCGGGACTATCCTACGAGCAGTACTTC
CASSLFTPGLSYEQYF
>.|TRBJ2-5|.|TRBV28
TGTGCCAGCCTTGCCCTGGCTCCCCGCTCCTACAATGAGCAGTACTTC
CASLALAPRSYNEQYF
>.|TRBJ2-3|.|TRBV5-1
TGCGCCAGCAGCTTGGGAATACTGGGCACAGATACGCAGTATTTT
CASSLGILGTDTQYF
>.|TRBJ2-5|.|TRBV20-1
TGCAGTGCCCCACGTTTAGAGCAGTACTTC
CSAPRLEQYF
>few|TRBJ2-7|.|TRBV10-1
TGCGCCAGCAGTGTATCCGAGCAGTACTTC
CASSVSEQYF
>few|TRBJ1-4|.|TRBV12-3/TRBV12-4
TGTGCCAGCAGTTTTCGAGTAGGGTTTAATGAAAAACTGTTTTTT
CASSFRVGFNEKLFF
>.|TRBJ1-1|.|TRBV6-1
TGTGCCAGCAGTGAAGGCAGGATAAACACTGAAGCTTTCTTT
CASSEGRINTEAFF
>.|TRBJ2-1|TRBD2|TRBV13
TGTGCCAGCAGCAGCCGGGGACTAGCGGGGATCAATGAGCAGTTCTTC
CASSSRGLAGINEQFF
>few|TRBJ1-6|.|TRBV19
TGTGCCAGTAGTGAGACAGCGAGCTCCTATAATTCACCCCTCCACTTT
CASSETASSYNSPLHF
>once|TRBJ2-5|TRBD2|TRBV6-5
TGTGCCAGTAGTTATAGCGGGAGGCTTAATGAGCAGTACTTC
CASSYSGRLNEQYF
>few|TRBJ1-1|TRBD1|TRBV3-1
TGTGCCAGCAGCCAATCCCCAAGATACAGGGGGCCCACTGAAGCTTTCTTT
CASSQSPRYRGPTEAFF
>once|TRBJ1-5|.|TRBV2
TGTGCCAGCAGTGAACAGGGAAAGCGTCAGCCCCAGCATTTT
CASSEQGKRQPQHF
>.|TRBJ1-4|.|TRBV4-2
TGTGCCAGCACCCAGAGACAAACTAATGAAAAACTGTTTTTT
CASTQRQTNEKLFF
>.|TRBJ2-7|TRBD2|TRBV20-1
TGCAGTGCTAGCGGACTAGCGGATTCCTACGAGCAGTACTTC
CSASGLADSYEQYF
>.|TRBJ1-2|TRBD1|TRBV28
TGTGCCAGCAGTTTCCGGGACAGGGAAGGCTACACCTTC
CASSFRDREGYTF
>few|TRBJ2-3|.|TRBV6-5
TGTGCCAGCAGTTCCCTAGTGGGAGCAGATACGCAGTATTTT
CASSSLVGADTQYF
>.|TRBJ2-5|.|TRBV20-1
TGCAGTGTCCCCCGGGGAACTTCAAAAGAGACCCAGTACTTC
CSVPRGTSKETQYF
>.|TRBJ1-5|TRBD1|TRBV20-1
TGCAGTGCTGCCGACAGGGTTAATCAGCCCCAGCATTTT
CSAADRVNQPQHF
>.|TRBJ1-2|TRBD1|TRBV7-9
TGTGCCAGCAGCGATCGACAGGGCGGGGGACTTTATGGCTACACCTTC
CASSDRQGGGLYGYTF
>.|TRBJ2-1|TRBD1|TRBV20-1
TGCAGTGCTACAGGGACAGGCGGATACAATGAGCAGTTCTTC
CSATGTGGYNEQFF
>few|TRBJ2-1|TRBD2|TRBV4-1
TGCGCCAGCCGGGAGGGGTTCGGCAATGAGCAGTTCTTC
CASREGFGNEQFF
>.|TRBJ2-3|TRBD1|TRBV5-1
TGCGCCAGCAGCCTGCCACAGGGGGGAGGCACAGATACGCAGTATTTT
CASSLPQGGGTDTQYF
>.|TRBJ2-2|.|TRBV5-1
TGCGCCAGCAGCTCAACAGGAAATCCGAACACCGGGGAGCTGTTTTTT
CASSSTGNPNTGELFF
>.|TRBJ1-2|TRBD1|TRBV7-2
TGTGCCAGCAGCTCAGGGACAGATACAAACTATGGCTACACCTTC
CASSSGTDTNYGYTF
>few|TRBJ1-2|TRBD1|TRBV25-1
TGTGCCAGCAGTGATAGGGGGCCCCGCGGGGGCTACACCTTC
CASSDRGPRGGYTF
>.|TRBJ1-2|TRBD1|TRBV11-2
TGTGCCAGCAGTTCTACCCCTGTACCGGGACAGAGTAACTATGGCTACACCTTC
CASSSTPVPGQSNYGYTF
>many|TRBJ2-1|.|TRBV2
TGTGCCAGCAGTGAAGGGGGCCGCTCCTACAATGAGCAGTTCTTC
CASSEGGRSYNEQFF
>.|TRBJ2-7|TRBD1|TRBV28
TGTGCCAGCACCACAACTGTCGGGACAGGGTCATGCGAGCAGTACTTC
CASTTTVGTGSCEQYF
>.|TRBJ2-4|TRBD2|TRBV28
TGTGCCAGCAGTTTACTAGCGGGATCGGCCAAAAACATTCAGTACTTC
CASSLLAGSAKNIQYF
>.|TRBJ1-6|.|TRBV6-1
TGTGCCAGCAGCCGCCGACAGGTTCTCTCCTATAATTCACCCCTCCACTTT
CASSRRQVLSYNSPLHF
>few|TRBJ2-7|.|TRBV27
TGTGCCAGCAGTTTTGGGCATTCAACCTACGAGCAGTACTTC
CASSFGHSTYEQYF
>.|TRBJ2-3|.|TRBV21-1
.
CASSKVGQGADTQYF
>few|TRBJ2-1|.|TRBV21-1
TGTGCCAGCAGCAAACTAAGGGGCACTAGCGGGAATCTTGAGCAGTTCTTC
CASSKLRGTSGNLEQFF
>.|TRBJ1-5|TRBD1|TRBV27
TGTGCCAGCAGTTTATCTTCCTTACAGCCACCAGGGACAGGGTATAATCAGCCCCAGCATTTT
CASSLSSLQPPGTGYNQPQHF
>.|TRBJ2-7|.|TRBV7-8
TGTGCCAGCAGCTGGCGGACGTCCGAGCAGTACTTC
CASSWRTSEQYF
>.|TRBJ2-7|TRBD1|TRBV6-1
TGTGCCAGCAGTGAACCCCCCGACAGGGTATACGAGCAGTACTTC
CASSEPPDRVYEQYF